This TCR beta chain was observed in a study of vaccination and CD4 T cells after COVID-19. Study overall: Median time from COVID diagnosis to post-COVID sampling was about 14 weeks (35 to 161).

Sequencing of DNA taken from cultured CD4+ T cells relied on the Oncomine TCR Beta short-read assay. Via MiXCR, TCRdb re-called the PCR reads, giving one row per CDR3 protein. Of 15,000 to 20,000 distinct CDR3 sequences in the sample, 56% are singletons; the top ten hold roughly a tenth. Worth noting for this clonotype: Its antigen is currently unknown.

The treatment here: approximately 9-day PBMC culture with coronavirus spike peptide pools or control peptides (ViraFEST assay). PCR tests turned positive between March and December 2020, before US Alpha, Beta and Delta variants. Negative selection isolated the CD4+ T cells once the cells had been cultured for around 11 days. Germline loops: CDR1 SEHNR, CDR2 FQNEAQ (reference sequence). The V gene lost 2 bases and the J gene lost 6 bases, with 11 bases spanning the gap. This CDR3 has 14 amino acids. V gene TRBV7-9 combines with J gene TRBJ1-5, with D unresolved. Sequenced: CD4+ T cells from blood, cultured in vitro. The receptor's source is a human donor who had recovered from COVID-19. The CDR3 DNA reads TGTGCCAGCAGCTTATCGAAAGGGAGTCAGCCCCAGCATTTT. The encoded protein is CASSLSKGSQPQHF. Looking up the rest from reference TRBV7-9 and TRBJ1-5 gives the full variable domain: DTGVSQNPRHKITKRGQNVTFRCDPISEHNRLYWYRQTLGQGPEFLTYFQNEAQLEKSRLLSDRFSAERPKGSFSTLEIQRTEQGDSAMYLCASSLSKGSQPQHFGDGTRLSIL.